A selection of T cell receptor beta chains follows, all from one sample in a study of STAT5B mutations in CD4+ large granular lymphocyte leukemia. TCRdb's table, derived via immunoSEQ multiplex PCR, lists solely in-frame clones and lacks some. This table has approximately 52,000 clones, around 70% appearing once. The sample comprised CD4+ T cells from blood buffy coats. These TCRs come from a human donor in good health. Each CDR3 is given with its conserved first and last residue. D genes are given only for firm matches. Expanded clones get a size class; other rows say once, few or many, or leave the size out.

D gene,V gene,J gene,clone size,CDR3 protein,CDR3 DNA
.,TRBV7-9,TRBJ1-4,.,CASSQGLGEKLFF,TGTGCCAGCAGCCAGGGATTGGGGGAAAAACTGTTTTTT
.,TRBV19,TRBJ2-7,few,CASSIVKVSYEQYF,TGTGCCAGTAGTATAGTAAAGGTCTCCTACGAGCAGTACTTC
.,TRBV5-1,TRBJ2-5,.,CASSLVSAQQETQYF,TGCGCCAGCAGCTTGGTGTCAGCGCAACAAGAGACCCAGTACTTC
.,TRBV28,TRBJ1-2,.,CASRDTLYGYTF,TGTGCCAGCCGGGACACCCTCTATGGCTACACCTTC
TRBD2,TRBV4-2,TRBJ2-1,few,CASSPRGGSYNEQFF,TGTGCCAGCAGCCCACGGGGGGGGTCCTACAATGAGCAGTTCTTC
.,TRBV15,TRBJ1-5,.,CATSRKVGNSNQPQHF,TGTGCCACCAGCCGCAAAGTGGGGAATAGCAATCAGCCCCAGCATTTT
.,TRBV27,TRBJ1-4,few,CASRVYGSEEKLFF,TGTGCCAGCAGAGTTTACGGTAGTGAGGAAAAACTGTTTTTT
.,TRBV5-1,TRBJ1-3,.,CASSLGIDSGNTIYF,TGCGCCAGCAGCTTGGGAATCGACTCTGGAAACACCATATATTTT
.,TRBV2,TRBJ1-6,.,CASSATGQYNSPLHF,TGTGCCAGCAGTGCGACAGGCCAATATAATTCACCCCTCCACTTT
TRBD1,TRBV5-5,TRBJ1-5,few,CASSVQGTHQPQHF,TGTGCCAGCAGCGTACAGGGGACCCATCAGCCCCAGCATTTT
.,TRBV6-5,TRBJ1-1,once,CASSSGPGGTAEAFF,TGTGCCAGCAGTTCCGGCCCGGGGGGAACCGCTGAAGCTTTCTTT
.,TRBV2,TRBJ2-6,.,CASRPGYGANVLTF,TGTGCCAGCAGGCCCGGGTACGGGGCCAACGTCCTGACTTTC
TRBD1,TRBV15,TRBJ1-5,.,CATSGARGGPQHF,TGTGCCACCAGCGGCGCCAGGGGGGGGCCCCAGCATTTT
TRBD2,TRBV14,TRBJ2-1,once,CASSREGPRIGEQFF,TGTGCCAGCAGCCGGGAGGGACCGAGGATCGGTGAGCAGTTCTTC
TRBD2,TRBV30,TRBJ2-1,few,CAWSFPTSGGYNEQFF,TGTGCCTGGAGTTTCCCGACTAGCGGGGGTTACAATGAGCAGTTCTTC
.,TRBV18,TRBJ1-5,.,CASSPSPGADNQPQHF,TGTGCCAGCTCACCATCCCCAGGGGCCGACAATCAGCCCCAGCATTTT
TRBD2,TRBV4-2,TRBJ2-1,.,CASSQGAGGTYNEQFF,TGTGCCAGCAGCCAAGGAGCGGGGGGGACCTACAATGAGCAGTTCTTC
.,TRBV28,TRBJ1-1,.,CAGGTNTEAFF,TGTGCCGGGGGAACGAACACTGAAGCTTTCTTT
TRBD2,TRBV7-3,TRBJ2-1,.,CASSTTSGDDEQFF,TGTGCCAGCAGCACAACTAGCGGGGACGATGAGCAGTTCTTC
.,TRBV5-1,TRBJ2-4,.,CASSLLPPGHLAKNIQYF,TGCGCCAGCAGCCTATTACCCCCGGGACACCTAGCCAAAAACATTCAGTACTTC
.,TRBV10-3,TRBJ1-1,few,CAISESTIAFF,TGTGCCATCAGTGAGTCGACCATAGCTTTCTTT
.,TRBV6-1,TRBJ2-1,.,CAITRVSNEQFF,TGTGCCATCACCAGGGTGTCCAATGAGCAGTTCTTC
.,TRBV6-5,TRBJ2-5,.,CASRGDQETQYF,TGTGCCAGCAGGGGGGACCAAGAGACCCAGTACTTC
.,TRBV4-1,TRBJ2-5,.,CASSQDEQGTGGTQYF,TGCGCCAGCAGCCAAGACGAACAGGGTACGGGAGGGACCCAGTACTTC
.,TRBV5-6,TRBJ1-1,.,CASSRPNEGYPEAFF,TGTGCCAGCAGCCGGCCTAACGAGGGGTACCCTGAAGCTTTCTTT
TRBD1,TRBV10-3,TRBJ1-6,.,CAISESQGEPLHF,TGTGCCATCAGTGAGTCACAGGGGGAACCCCTCCACTTT
.,TRBV6-4,TRBJ1-5,few,CASRVQPQHF,TGTGCCAGCAGAGTTCAGCCCCAGCATTTT
.,TRBV10-3,TRBJ1-6,few,CAISESIGDVSPLHF,TGTGCCATCAGTGAGTCGATCGGAGACGTGTCACCCCTCCACTTT
.,TRBV2,TRBJ2-1,once,CASTYGGANEQFF,TGTGCCAGCACATACGGGGGTGCCAATGAGCAGTTCTTC
TRBD1,TRBV6-5,TRBJ2-5,.,CASSYLQGRSETQYF,TGTGCCAGCAGTTACTTACAGGGGCGGTCAGAGACCCAGTACTTC
TRBD1,TRBV11-3,TRBJ2-2,once,CASSPDRAGGELFF,TGTGCCAGCAGCCCGGACAGGGCGGGCGGGGAGCTGTTTTTT
TRBD1,TRBV28,TRBJ1-5,few,CASSPGQGNQPQHF,TGTGCCAGCAGCCCCGGACAGGGGAATCAGCCCCAGCATTTT
.,TRBV7-9,TRBJ2-2,.,CASSLEAANTGELFF,TGTGCCAGCAGCTTAGAAGCGGCCAACACCGGGGAGCTGTTTTTT
.,TRBV7-9,TRBJ1-2,.,CASSSGSGDYGYTF,TGTGCCAGCAGCTCGGGTTCGGGGGACTATGGCTACACCTTC
.,TRBV6-5,TRBJ1-1,.,CASSYSRETEAFF,TGTGCCAGCAGTTACTCGAGGGAGACTGAAGCTTTCTTT
.,TRBV20-1,TRBJ2-3,.,CSASPNTQYF,TGCAGTGCCTCTCCTAATACGCAGTATTTT
TRBD2,TRBV7-2,TRBJ2-7,.,CASSPSGGFYEQYF,TGTGCCAGCAGTCCTAGCGGGGGGTTCTACGAGCAGTACTTC
.,TRBV27,TRBJ2-7,few,CASSSGGTSEQYF,TGTGCCAGCAGCTCAGGGGGGACTAGCGAGCAGTACTTC
.,TRBV7-9,TRBJ1-1,.,CASSLGEGREAFF,TGTGCCAGCAGCTTAGGTGAGGGGCGGGAAGCTTTCTTT
.,TRBV7-9,TRBJ2-5,once,CASSLATGGGETQYF,TGTGCCAGCAGCTTAGCGACCGGAGGGGGGGAGACCCAGTACTTC
.,TRBV19,TRBJ1-2,.,CASSLLANYGYTF,TGTGCCAGTAGCCTCTTGGCTAACTATGGCTACACCTTC
.,TRBV14,TRBJ1-4,.,CASSQDRGRKLFF,TGTGCCAGCAGCCAAGACCGGGGGAGGAAGCTGTTTTTT
.,TRBV18,TRBJ2-6,.,CASSPEVSGANVLTF,TGTGCCAGCTCACCGGAAGTCTCTGGGGCCAACGTCCTGACTTTC
TRBD1,TRBV5-5,TRBJ1-6,.,CASSLGQGVYNSPLHF,TGTGCCAGCAGCTTGGGACAGGGAGTATATAATTCACCCCTCCACTTT
.,TRBV11-1,TRBJ1-2,.,CASSLAGAGYTF,TGTGCCAGCAGCTTAGCGGGGGCTGGCTACACCTTC
.,TRBV7-9,TRBJ1-2,.,CASSFRGGVGDYGYTF,TGTGCCAGCAGCTTCAGGGGAGGGGTAGGAGACTATGGCTACACCTTC
.,TRBV18,TRBJ2-5,.,CASSPRDGETQYF,TGTGCCAGCTCGCCTAGGGACGGAGAGACCCAGTACTTC
TRBD2,TRBV19,TRBJ2-3,.,CASQEGGGAGDTQYF,TGTGCCAGTCAAGAGGGCGGGGGGGCCGGGGATACGCAGTATTTT
.,TRBV2,TRBJ1-6,.,CASSDQVVSPLHF,TGTGCCAGCAGTGATCAAGTCGTCTCACCCCTCCACTTT
.,TRBV28,TRBJ1-2,.,CASSSGGGNYGYTF,TGTGCCAGCAGTTCTGGGGGCGGTAACTATGGCTACACCTTC
.,TRBV19,TRBJ1-4,.,CASSTLGQTNEKLFF,TGTGCCAGTAGTACCCTCGGACAGACAAATGAAAAACTGTTTTTT
TRBD1,TRBV2,TRBJ1-2,.,CVSRPGTAYGYTF,TGTGTGTCCCGACCCGGGACAGCCTATGGCTACACCTTC
.,TRBV7-9,TRBJ1-2,.,CASSWGATANYGYTF,TGTGCCAGCAGCTGGGGGGCAACCGCTAACTATGGCTACACCTTC
.,TRBV5-1,TRBJ2-3,once,CASSKDTDTQYF,TGCGCCAGCAGTAAGGACACAGATACGCAGTATTTT
TRBD2,TRBV19,TRBJ2-3,.,CASSPGGAVTDTQYF,TGTGCCAGTAGTCCCGGGGGGGCCGTCACAGATACGCAGTATTTT
TRBD1,TRBV18,TRBJ2-5,.,CASSLGQGQETQYF,TGTGCCAGCTCACTCGGACAGGGCCAAGAGACCCAGTACTTC
.,TRBV19,TRBJ1-2,.,CATTEGYYGYTF,TGTGCCACTACGGAGGGTTACTATGGCTACACCTTC
TRBD1,TRBV7-9,TRBJ2-1,few,CASRPGTEDYNEQFF,TGTGCCAGCAGACCTGGGACAGAAGACTACAATGAGCAGTTCTTC
.,TRBV18,TRBJ1-1,few,CASSPPGGLNTEAFF,TGTGCCAGCTCACCACCGGGAGGGTTGAACACTGAAGCTTTCTTT